This entry describes one TCR beta chain. No antigen is known for it. Using immunoSEQ multiplex PCR, the repertoire was profiled, and TCRdb retains in-frame clones only, with some absent. This sample has approximately 120,000 clones, with 85% to 90% found just once. The sample belongs to a study of cytomegalovirus exposure and HLA in healthy donors. Study-level background: A subsequent analysis reported that the roughly 120 validation repertoires were produced on the same platform that had also been used for the roughly 670 first-cohort repertoires. Broader study findings: A few of the chains that were CMV-associated were confirmed in vitro to be specific for CMV antigens. A subsequent analysis found that TCR clusters from the first cohort also tended to co-occur in the roughly 120 validation repertoires, with less than 95% of cluster scores above 0. A list of around 160 TCR beta chains associated with cytomegalovirus was given.

The CDR3 covers 14 residues. V was trimmed by 10 bases and J by 7 bases, leaving 22 bases between them. Per the germline V gene, CDR1 is SEHNR and CDR2 is FQNEAQ (reference sequence). Material: PBMCs. The chain has TRBV7-9 and TRBJ1-2; D is unclear. The source of this sequence is a woman in her late teens or twenties in good health and CMV-seronegative. The CDR3 is CATPTPAVASGYTF. CDR3 bases: TGTGCCACGCCGACCCCGGCGGTAGCGAGTGGCTACACCTTC.